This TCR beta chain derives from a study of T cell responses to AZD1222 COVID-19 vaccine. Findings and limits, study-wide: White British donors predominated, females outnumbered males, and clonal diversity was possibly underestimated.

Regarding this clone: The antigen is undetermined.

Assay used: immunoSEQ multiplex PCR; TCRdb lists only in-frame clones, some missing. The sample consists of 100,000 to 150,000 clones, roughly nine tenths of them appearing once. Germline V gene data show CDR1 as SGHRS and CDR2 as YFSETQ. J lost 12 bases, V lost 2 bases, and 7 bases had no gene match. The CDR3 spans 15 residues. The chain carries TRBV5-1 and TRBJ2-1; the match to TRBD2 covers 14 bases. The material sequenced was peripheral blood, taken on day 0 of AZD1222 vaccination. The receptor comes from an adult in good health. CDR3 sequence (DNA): TGCGCCAGCAGCTTCACGGGACTAGCGGGAGATCGGCAGTTCTTC. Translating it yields CASSFTGLAGDRQFF.